This T cell receptor beta chain was sequenced for a study of response to subunit inactivated influenza vaccine. This clonotype was counted many times. Its cognate antigen is unknown. The CDR3 is made up of 15 amino acids. Trimming stripped 0 bases from V and 1 base from J, with 10 bases between. Germline V lookup: CDR1 SGHRS, CDR2 YFSETQ. General study results and limits: Researchers suggested that each seasonal influenza vaccination recruits few new T cells.

TCRdb independently ran MiXCR on the RT-PCR reads; one entry per CDR3 protein. The data contain approximately 530,000 distinct CDR3 sequences, more than 7% of them singletons. The sequence was obtained from a man aged 45 to 75 who received an inactivated influenza vaccine. The V call is TRBV5-1, the J call TRBJ1-1; D is unclear. The source material was PBMCs from blood, sampled around 25 months after vaccination. In DNA, the CDR3 is TGCGCCAGCAGCTTGGTGGAATGGAGGAACACTGAAGCTTTCTTT. Its translation: CASSLVEWRNTEAFF.